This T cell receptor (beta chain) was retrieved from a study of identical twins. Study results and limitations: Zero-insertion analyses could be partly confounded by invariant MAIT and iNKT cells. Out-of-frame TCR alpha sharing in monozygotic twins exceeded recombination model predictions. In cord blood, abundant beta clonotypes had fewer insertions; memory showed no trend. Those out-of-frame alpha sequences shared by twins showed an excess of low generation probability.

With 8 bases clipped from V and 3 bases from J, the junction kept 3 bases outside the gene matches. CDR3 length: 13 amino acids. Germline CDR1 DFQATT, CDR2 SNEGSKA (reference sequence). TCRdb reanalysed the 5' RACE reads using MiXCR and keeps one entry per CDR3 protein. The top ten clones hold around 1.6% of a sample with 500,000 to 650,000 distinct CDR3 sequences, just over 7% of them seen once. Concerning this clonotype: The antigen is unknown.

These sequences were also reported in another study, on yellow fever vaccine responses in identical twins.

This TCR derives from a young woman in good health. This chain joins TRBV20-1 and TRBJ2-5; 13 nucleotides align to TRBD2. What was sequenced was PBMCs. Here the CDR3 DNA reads TGCAGTCCGGGACTAGCGGGAAAAGAGACCCAGTACTTC. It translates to CSPGLAGKETQYF.